These 25 T cell receptor beta chains came from one sample sequenced in a study of blood T cell repertoires in COVID-19. The method was immunoSEQ multiplex PCR; TCRdb's version includes in-frame clones alone and lacks a portion of them. This table has approximately 290,000 clones, about 89% appearing once. Sequences were obtained from peripheral blood. These receptors were obtained from a man aged 30 to 39 with acute or convalescent COVID-19.

This clone was seen just once. V usage is TRBV3-1 (or the pseudogene TRBV3-2) and J usage is TRBJ2-7; no reliable D call. The CDR3 runs to 14 residues. Trimming removed 2 bases from V and 3 bases from J, with 11 bases in between. Germline loops: CDR1 LGHDT, CDR2 YNNKEL (reference sequence). The chain's CDR3 is CASSQSDNVYEQYF. The CDR3 DNA reads as TGTGCCAGCAGCCAAAGTGACAACGTCTACGAGCAGTACTTC.

The V call is TRBV28, the J call TRBJ2-7; 9 nucleotides line up with TRBD1. The CDR3 length is 17 residues. The germline gives CDR1 MDHEN, CDR2 SYDVKM. J was trimmed by 5 bases and V by 5 bases; bases with no gene match: 16. The chain's CDR3 is CASSPLIPGQGVDEQYF. The DNA for the CDR3 is TGTGCCAGCAGTCCGCTAATTCCGGGACAGGGCGTTGACGAGCAGTACTTC.

J is TRBJ1-1 and V is TRBV6-5, with a tentative D call TRBD1 (6 bases). In germline, CDR1 is MNHEY, CDR2 SVGAGI. This CDR3 is built from 13 residues. Trimming pared 7 bases from V and 10 bases from J, leaving 19 bases between. CDR3 bases: TGTGCCAGCACCAACCCGGGACAAGAGGGAGCTTTCTTT. The encoded protein is CASTNPGQEGAFF.

The chain employs TRBV29-1 and TRBJ1-3, with 8 bases fitting TRBD1. V lost 6 bases to trimming and J lost 0 bases; unmatched junction nucleotides: 4. This CDR3 comprises 14 residues. Germline V gene data show CDR1 as SQVTM and CDR2 as ANQGSEA. The CDR3 nucleotides are TGCAGCGTGCACAGGGGGAGCTCTGGAAACACCATATATTTT. Translating gives CSVHRGSSGNTIYF.

This chain uses TRBV6-5 with TRBJ1-2; D ambiguous. Trimming pared 1 base from V and 2 bases from J, leaving 8 bases between. CDR3 length: 14 residues. Germline V gene lookup returns CDR1 MNHEY and CDR2 SVGAGI. CDR3 DNA sequence: TGTGCCAGCAGTTACTGGGCAGGCAACTATGGCTACACCTTC. It translates to CASSYWAGNYGYTF.

This chain joins TRBV11-2 and TRBJ1-2; TRBD1 is a possible D gene (5 bases). Germline lookup yields CDR1 SGHAT and CDR2 FQNNGV. V was shortened by 6 bases and J by 4 bases, with 15 bases between the two germline ends. The CDR3 contains 14 residues. The CDR3 is CASSAQGFGYGYTF. For the CDR3, the DNA is TGTGCCAGCAGTGCTCAGGGCTTCGGCTATGGCTACACCTTC.

The V call is TRBV7-8, the J call TRBJ1-6, with 10 bases matching TRBD1. Germline CDR1 SGHVS, CDR2 FQNEAQ. The CDR3 contains 18 residues. The junction had 10 bases not matched to a gene; V was cut back by 6 bases and J by 2 bases. In DNA form, the CDR3 reads TGTGCCAGCAGATCAGCCGGGACAGGGGTTACCTATAATTCACCCCTCCACTTT. Translation gives CASRSAGTGVTYNSPLHF.

V and J are TRBV2 and TRBJ1-4; a possible D gene is TRBD1 (6 bases). The V and J ends lost 6 bases and 8 bases respectively, with 10 bases between them. The CDR3 runs 12 residues. CDR1 is SNHLY, CDR2 FYNNEI, per germline. The CDR3 nucleotides are TGTGCCAGCAGGGAGGGGGGGGAAAAACTGTTTTTT. Amino acid sequence: CASREGGEKLFF.

Only one count was recorded for this clone. This chain connects TRBV6-2 or TRBV6-3 to TRBJ2-7; D gene ambiguous. Germline CDR1 is MNHEY and CDR2 is SVGEGT. Between the trimmed V and J ends, which lost 3 bases and 0 bases, there was a span of 9 bases. The CDR3 has 14 residues. Here the CDR3 DNA reads TGTGCCAGCAGTTATACTGTTAGCTCCTACGAGCAGTACTTC. Amino acids: CASSYTVSSYEQYF.

The gene calls are TRBV18 and TRBJ1-2, with TRBD1 identical over 9 bases. CDR3 length equals 13 residues. Germline CDR1 is KGHSH and CDR2 is LQKENI. J lost 8 bases, V lost 3 bases, and 4 bases had no gene match. Here the CDR3 reads CASSPTTGGGYTF. The CDR3 DNA reads TGTGCCAGCTCACCGACTACAGGGGGCGGCTACACCTTC.

The J gene is TRBJ2-3, the V gene TRBV7-8; D possibly corresponds to TRBD1 (5 bases). Trimming stripped 3 bases from V and 6 bases from J, with 10 bases between. Germline V lookup: CDR1 SGHVS, CDR2 FQNEAQ. The CDR3 spans 13 residues. The CDR3 DNA is TGTGCCAGCAGCTTCTCTAAGGGGGATACGCAGTATTTT. Its translation is CASSFSKGDTQYF.

This chain uses TRBV7-8 with TRBJ1-3; unclear D gene. This CDR3 contains 14 residues. The V gene's germline CDR1 is SGHVS and CDR2 FQNEAQ. Trimming removed 2 bases at V and 2 bases at J, with 7 bases between. In nucleotides, the CDR3 is TGTGCCAGCAGCTTATACCAGACTGGAAACACCATATATTTT. Translation gives CASSLYQTGNTIYF.

The chain links TRBV4-1 to TRBJ2-1; 8 nucleotides line up with TRBD2. After removal of 1 base from V and 8 bases from J, the junction contained 16 bases not matched to a gene. CDR3 length: 18 amino acids. The V gene's germline CDR1 is MGHRA and CDR2 YSYEKL. For the CDR3, the DNA is TGCGCCAGCAGCCAAGGTCCGGTCCGGCAGCGGGAGTCGGATGAGCAGTTCTTC. The encoded protein is CASSQGPVRQRESDEQFF.

The chain links TRBV30 to TRBJ1-5, with D perhaps TRBD1 (5 bases). CDR3 length equals 15 residues. Germline V CDR1 and CDR2: GTSNPN, SVGIG (reference sequence). The V end was cut by 0 bases, the J end by 6 bases, with 15 bases between. The CDR3 spells CAWSVFAGNGQPQHF. The CDR3 bases are TGTGCCTGGAGTGTTTTTGCAGGGAATGGTCAGCCCCAGCATTTT.

CDR3 bases: TGCGCCAGCAGCTTGGGTCTAGCGGGGAAGGCAGATACGCAGTATTTT. It encodes CASSLGLAGKADTQYF. The chain has TRBV5-1 and TRBJ2-3; 9 bases line up with TRBD2. The V and J ends lost 0 bases and 4 bases, in that order; junction bases with no gene match: 6. The germline V gene has CDR1 SGHRS and CDR2 YFSETQ. This CDR3 comprises 16 residues.

This chain uses TRBV10-3 with TRBJ2-7, with TRBD1 as a possible D gene (5 bases). CDR1 is ENHRY, CDR2 SYGVKD, per germline. Trimming shortened V by 2 bases and J by 11 bases, and 16 bases separated the two germline ends. The CDR3 is 13 amino acids. CDR3 bases: TGTGCCATCAGTGAGCCCTACGGCGGCAGGGAGTACTTC. Residues: CAISEPYGGREYF.

This clone was observed a few times. This chain uses TRBV5-6 with TRBJ1-6; D perhaps matches TRBD1 (6 bases). The CDR3 is made up of 18 amino acids. Germline CDR1 SGHDT, CDR2 YYEEEE. V was clipped by 4 bases and J by 13 bases, with 30 bases between them. CDR3 residues: CASSRPGQNLNTRWPLHF. The CDR3 DNA reads as TGTGCCAGCAGCCGACCGGGACAAAACCTGAATACTCGGTGGCCCCTCCACTTT.

The genes are TRBV28 and TRBJ1-1; possibly TRBD1 for D (5 bases). V was cut by 6 bases and J by 7 bases, with 18 bases left in between. Per the germline V gene, CDR1 is MDHEN and CDR2 is SYDVKM. There are 14 residues in the CDR3. The DNA of the CDR3 is TGTGCCAGCAGCCTCGGGACTCACGGGGGTGAAGCTTTCTTT. Its protein product is CASSLGTHGGEAFF. Full variable domain (remainder filled in from reference TRBV28 and TRBJ1-1): DVKVTQSSRYLVKRTGEKVFLECVQDMDHENMFWYRQDPGLGLRLIYFSYDVKMKEKGDIPEGYSVSREKKERFSLILESASTNQTSMYLCASSLGTHGGEAFFGQGTRLTVV.

The chain couples TRBV5-5 to TRBJ2-2; D is unresolved. The CDR3 contains 14 residues. Trimming shortened V by 3 bases and J by 2 bases, and 8 bases separated the two germline ends. Per the germline V gene, CDR1 is SGHKS and CDR2 is YYEKEE (reference sequence). CDR3 residues: CASSSRLNTGELFF. CDR3 bases: TGTGCCAGCAGCTCGAGACTTAACACCGGGGAGCTGTTTTTT.

The rearrangement joins TRBV30 to TRBJ1-4; D is possibly TRBD1 (6 bases). V shed 2 bases and J shed 10 bases, with 11 bases lying between them. The CDR3 has 12 amino acids. Germline V gene lookup returns CDR1 GTSNPN and CDR2 SVGIG (reference sequence). CDR3 sequence (DNA): TGTGCCTGGAGTCAGGGGTTCGGAAAACTGTTTTTT. Amino acids: CAWSQGFGKLFF.

This sequence joins TRBV6-5 and TRBJ2-1; 8 nucleotides match TRBD1. J gave up 8 bases and V 7 bases, and 10 bases lay outside the gene matches. CDR1 and CDR2 (germline): MNHEY, SVGAGI. There are 14 residues in the CDR3. CDR3: CASTPGQATHEQFF. DNA of the CDR3: TGTGCCAGCACCCCGGGACAGGCAACCCATGAGCAGTTCTTC.

The J gene is TRBJ2-5, the V gene TRBV28; a weak D match, TRBD2 (6 bases). The V gene's germline CDR1 is MDHEN and CDR2 SYDVKM. The CDR3 length is 14 residues. V lost 3 bases to trimming and J lost 0 bases, with 8 bases between them. CDR3 bases: TGTGCCAGCAGTTTGTGGGGGGACCAAGAGACCCAGTACTTC. Translation: CASSLWGDQETQYF. The entire variable domain, with the rest obtained from reference TRBV28 and TRBJ2-5, is as follows: DVKVTQSSRYLVKRTGEKVFLECVQDMDHENMFWYRQDPGLGLRLIYFSYDVKMKEKGDIPEGYSVSREKKERFSLILESASTNQTSMYLCASSLWGDQETQYFGPGTRLLVL.

The chain combines TRBV5-4 with TRBJ1-1; D unclear. In germline, CDR1 is SGHNT, CDR2 YYREEE (reference sequence). This CDR3 has 20 amino acids. V lost 2 bases and J 1 base, leaving 27 bases between the germline ends. CDR3 sequence (DNA): TGTGCCAGCAGCTTAGTAAGAACATCTGGGTACGGAGCGCAGAACACTGAAGCTTTCTTT. Protein product: CASSLVRTSGYGAQNTEAFF. Combining the CDR3 with reference TRBV5-4 and TRBJ1-1 gives the whole variable domain ETGVTQSPTHLIKTRGQQVTLRCSSQSGHNTVSWYQQALGQGPQFIFQYYREEENGRGNFPPRFSGLQFPNYSSELNVNALELDDSALYLCASSLVRTSGYGAQNTEAFFGQGTRLTVV.

The chain combines TRBV11-1 with TRBJ1-2; no clear D. V dropped 3 bases and J dropped 6 bases, with 8 bases sitting between them. CDR1 and CDR2 from the germline V gene are SGHAT and FQDESV (reference sequence). CDR3 length: 12 amino acids. The CDR3 region is CASSFERDGYTF. CDR3 nucleotide sequence: TGTGCCAGCAGCTTCGAACGAGATGGCTACACCTTC. The full variable domain, with the rest looked up from reference TRBV11-1 and TRBJ1-2, is EAEVAQSPRYKITEKSQAVAFWCDPISGHATLYWYRQILGQGPELLVQFQDESVVDDSQLPKDRFSAERLKGVDSTLKIQPAELGDSAMYLCASSFERDGYTFGSGTRLTVV.

The chain has TRBV14 and TRBJ2-7; TRBD1 is a possible D gene (6 bases). Germline CDR1 reads SGHDN; CDR2 reads FVKESK. The CDR3 loop spans 14 amino acids. V gave up 5 bases and J gave up 3 bases, with 14 bases separating them. For the CDR3, the DNA is TGTGCCAGCAGCTCGCCCGGGACACACTACGAGCAGTACTTC. It translates to CASSSPGTHYEQYF.